This T cell receptor beta chain derives from a study of shared clonotypes between healthy human individuals. V lost 5 bases to trimming and J lost 0 bases, with 13 bases between them. The length of the CDR3 is 15 residues. The germline gives CDR1 LNHDA, CDR2 SQIVND (reference sequence). Clones were read by immunoSEQ multiplex PCR, and TCRdb kept only the in-frame ones, dropping some. This sample has 2 million to 2.5 million clones, with approximately 96% found just once. The genes are TRBV19 and TRBJ1-1, with D maybe TRBD1 (5 bases). The TCR originated in a man aged 18-30 years in good health. Material: naive CD4+ T cells sorted from blood. The subset is: CD45RA+ positively selected. CDR3 bases: TGTGCCAGTAGTCCGACAGCAAGCCTGAACACTGAAGCTTTCTTT. Its translation is CASSPTASLNTEAFF.